Below are 23 T cell receptor beta chains sequenced from a single sample in a study of regulatory T cells in long-lasting Graves disease. The authors built TCR beta libraries using iRepertoire HTBI primers and Arm-PCR of CDR3 regions. TCRdb re-called the multiplex PCR reads with MiXCR, one entry per CDR3 protein. Among roughly 420,000 distinct CDR3 sequences listed, approximately 14% were seen once. As for time point: newly diagnosed GD, antithyroid drugs for less than 3 months. Extracted RNA from PBMCs served as the source of the TCR library. This sample also belongs to another study, concerning T cells in Graves' hyperthyroidism and ophthalmopathy.

Sequenced material: peripheral blood mononuclear cells (PBMCs), taken at new diagnosis, from a patient treated with antithyroid drugs. These receptors were taken from a woman between 45 and 65 years old with Graves disease.

As for this clonotype: The germline gene is not matched at one end of the junction; a read error may be the cause. The rearrangement uses TRBV5-5 and TRBJ1-5; D is unclear. Germline CDR1 SGHKS, CDR2 YYEKEE (reference sequence). The CDR3 runs 13 residues. In DNA form, the CDR3 reads TGCGCCAGCAGCTTACGGGGAAGTCAGCCCCAGCATTTT. Amino acid sequence: CASSLRGSQPQHF. Full variable domain (outside the CDR3, taken from reference TRBV5-5 and TRBJ1-5): DAGVTQSPTHLIKTRGQQVTLRCSPISGHKSVSWYQQVLGQGPQFIFQYYEKEERGRGNFPDRFSARQFPNYSSELNVNALLLGDSALYLCASSLRGSQPQHFGDGTRLSIL.

The rearrangement joins TRBV9 to TRBJ1-4; 8 bases align to TRBD1. This CDR3 spans 14 amino acids. Losses at the gene ends were 3 bases for V and 5 bases for J; bases not matched to a gene: 3. CDR1 is SGDLS and CDR2 is YYNGEE in the germline V gene. In nucleotides, the CDR3 is TGTGCCAGCAGCGCGACAGGGGCGAATGAAAAACTGTTTTTT. Its translation is CASSATGANEKLFF.

Ten or more counts support this clonotype. The chain employs TRBV2 and TRBJ2-1; D possibly corresponds to TRBD2 (5 bases). Germline lookup yields CDR1 SNHLY and CDR2 FYNNEI. This CDR3 contains 14 residues. Trimming stripped 7 bases from V and 5 bases from J, with 15 bases between. The CDR3 is CASTQADLHNEQFF. In DNA form, the CDR3 reads TGTGCCAGCACTCAAGCGGATCTCCACAATGAGCAGTTCTTC.

The CDR3 DNA sequence: TGTGCCAGTAAAAGGAGGGGACAGGGGGATTATCAGCCCCAGCATTTT. Translated: CASKRRGQGDYQPQHF. This chain connects TRBV19 to TRBJ1-5; 11 nucleotides match TRBD1. Trimming removed 7 bases from V and 5 bases from J; junction bases left unmatched: 10. The CDR3 length is 16 residues. Germline CDR1 LNHDA, CDR2 SQIVND (reference sequence).

This clonotype has ten or more counts. V usage is TRBV7-9 and J usage is TRBJ1-2; tentative D call: TRBD1 (6 bases). Trimming removed 4 bases at V and 1 base at J, with 13 bases between. The CDR3 is 15 residues long. The germline gives CDR1 SEHNR, CDR2 FQNEAQ (reference sequence). The CDR3 is CASSSGASHNYGYTF. The DNA of the CDR3 is TGTGCCAGCAGCTCGGGGGCGAGTCATAACTATGGCTACACCTTC.

This clonotype was picked up a small number of times. The V call is TRBV5-1, the J call TRBJ2-7; TRBD2 matches 12 bases. The germline V gene encodes CDR1 SGHRS and CDR2 YFSETQ. This CDR3 contains 15 residues. After removal of 5 bases from V and 7 bases from J, the junction contained 10 bases not matched to a gene. In nucleotides, the CDR3 is TGCGCCAGCAGTTTGACTAGCGGGAGTAGTCTTGAGCAGTACTTC. As protein: CASSLTSGSSLEQYF.

This clonotype has ten or more counts. The CDR3, as DNA: TGTGCCAGCGCGTTGGGCGCCCCGAACACCGGGGAGCTGTTTTTT. Protein sequence: CASALGAPNTGELFF. The genes are TRBV3-1 and TRBJ2-2; D gene ambiguous. Trimming took 8 bases from V and 0 from J, leaving 13 bases between them. The CDR3 is 15 amino acids. Germline-derived CDR1 and CDR2 are LGHDT and YNNKEL (reference sequence). The variable domain in full, completed from reference TRBV3-1 and TRBJ2-2, reads DTAVSQTPKYLVTQMGNDKSIKCEQNLGHDTMYWYKQDSKKFLKIMFSYNNKELIINETVPNRFSPKSPDKAHLNLHINSLELGDSAVYFCASALGAPNTGELFFGEGSRLTVL.

This clonotype has only one observation. A clone one base away is much larger, so this may be a read error. The chain joins TRBV7-3 to TRBJ1-1, with 9 bases lining up with TRBD1. The CDR3 covers 15 residues. Germline values: CDR1 SGHTA, CDR2 FQGTGA. V dropped 5 bases and J dropped 0; count of bases not matched to a gene: 4. CDR3 DNA sequence: TGTGCCAGCAGCGTGACAGGGGGGTTGAACACTGAAGCTTTCTTT. It encodes CASSVTGGLNTEAFF.

This clonotype was seen only a few times. The gene calls are TRBV4-1 and TRBJ2-7, with unresolved D. The V gene's germline CDR1 is MGHRA and CDR2 YSYEKL. The germline V and J ends were trimmed by 1 base and 3 bases, with 10 bases remaining between them. The CDR3 sequence is 14 residues long. The CDR3 is CASSQVLASYEQYF. The CDR3 coding sequence is TGCGCCAGCAGCCAAGTACTGGCCAGCTACGAGCAGTACTTC.

The table lists this clonotype with many counts. The chain joins TRBV2 to TRBJ2-2, with 11 bases identical to TRBD2. V lost 10 bases, J lost 1 base, and 2 bases stayed unmatched. This CDR3 contains 14 residues. Germline CDR1 and CDR2: SNHLY and FYNNEI. CDR3 bases: TGTGCCACACTAGCGGGAGTGAACACCGGGGAGCTGTTTTTT. Encoded protein: CATLAGVNTGELFF.

In this sample, this clonotype turned up a few times. The V call is TRBV5-8, the J call TRBJ1-2; D not certain. CDR1 is SGHTS and CDR2 is YDEGEE in the germline V gene. The germline V and J ends were trimmed by 4 bases and 4 bases, with 8 bases remaining between them. The CDR3 sequence is 12 residues long. Here the CDR3 reads CASSQPVYGYTF. The CDR3 DNA follows: TGTGCCAGCAGCCAACCAGTCTATGGCTACACCTTC.

This clonotype was counted only a few times. The gene calls are TRBV2 and TRBJ1-4, with 7 bases that match TRBD1. Germline V gives CDR1 SNHLY, CDR2 FYNNEI. The CDR3 runs to 15 residues. V gave up 1 base and J gave up 4 bases; unmatched junction bases: 3. The CDR3 DNA sequence: TGTGCCAGCAGTGAAGGTGGGACAGTTAATGAAAAACTGTTTTTT. Protein product: CASSEGGTVNEKLFF.

This clonotype was counted many times. This chain connects TRBV5-1 to TRBJ2-7, with 11 nucleotides matching TRBD2. This CDR3 is 15 amino acids long. Germline V gene data show CDR1 as SGHRS and CDR2 as YFSETQ. J lost 3 bases, V lost 4 bases, and 6 bases had no gene match. The CDR3 loop reads CASSVLAGEFYEQYF. In DNA form, the CDR3 reads TGCGCCAGCAGCGTACTAGCGGGAGAGTTCTACGAGCAGTACTTC.

Many counts were recorded for this clonotype. The CDR3 region has the DNA TGTGCCAGCACTGTGGCGGGAGGCGGCACCGGGGAGCTGTTTTTT. Its translation is CASTVAGGGTGELFF. The chain recombines TRBV28 with TRBJ2-2, with 8 bases fitting TRBD2. This CDR3 contains 15 residues. The V segment lost 7 bases and the J segment 4 bases; nucleotides outside the gene matches: 8. Germline values: CDR1 MDHEN, CDR2 SYDVKM. The complete variable domain, with remaining parts taken from reference TRBV28 and TRBJ2-2, reads DVKVTQSSRYLVKRTGEKVFLECVQDMDHENMFWYRQDPGLGLRLIYFSYDVKMKEKGDIPEGYSVSREKKERFSLILESASTNQTSMYLCASTVAGGGTGELFFGEGSRLTVL.

This clonotype was observed at least ten times. V usage is TRBV11-3 and J usage is TRBJ2-2, with TRBD2 identical over 11 bases. Germline CDR1 and CDR2: SGHNT and YENEEA. V gave up 5 bases and J gave up 1 base; unmatched junction bases: 6. The CDR3 is made up of 17 amino acids. The chain's CDR3 is CASSLGTSGMNTGELFF. CDR3 coding DNA: TGTGCCAGCAGCCTCGGGACTAGCGGAATGAACACCGGGGAGCTGTTTTTT. Variable domain in full (rest from reference TRBV11-3 and TRBJ2-2): EAGVVQSPRYKIIEKKQPVAFWCNPISGHNTLYWYLQNLGQGPELLIRYENEEAVDDSQLPKDRFSAERLKGVDSTLKIQPAELGDSAVYLCASSLGTSGMNTGELFFGEGSRLTVL.

A few counts support this clonotype. The genes are TRBV18 and TRBJ2-1; 11 bases match TRBD1. The CDR3 runs 15 residues. Germline loops: CDR1 KGHSH, CDR2 LQKENI. Trimming removed 2 bases from V and 7 bases from J; junction bases left unmatched: 4. In DNA, the CDR3 is TGTGCCAGCTCACCAAGGACAGGGGGCATAAATGAGCAGTTCTTC. It is translated as CASSPRTGGINEQFF.

This clonotype has only a few counts. The chain is built from TRBV7-9 and TRBJ1-1; D might be TRBD1 (5 bases). Trimming took 5 bases from V and 0 from J, leaving 16 bases between them. This CDR3 spans 16 amino acids. Germline V gives CDR1 SEHNR, CDR2 FQNEAQ (reference sequence). CDR3 coding DNA: TGTGCCAGCAGCGGTGACAGAAAAAAACTGAACACTGAAGCTTTCTTT. Amino acid sequence: CASSGDRKKLNTEAFF.

This clonotype has at least ten counts. This sequence joins TRBV5-1 and TRBJ2-2; 14 nucleotides match TRBD2. The CDR3 has 17 residues. Germline V gives CDR1 SGHRS, CDR2 YFSETQ. V shed 5 bases and J 4 bases; nucleotides not matched to a gene: 7. The chain's CDR3 is CASSRGLAGVSTGELFF. The CDR3 nucleotides are TGCGCCAGCAGTCGGGGACTAGCGGGAGTAAGCACCGGGGAGCTGTTTTTT.

This clonotype was counted at least ten times. This rearrangement joins TRBV2 to TRBJ1-5; D is perhaps TRBD1 (6 bases). This CDR3 is 15 amino acids long. CDR1 is SNHLY, CDR2 FYNNEI, per germline. Trimming removed 5 bases from V and 3 bases from J, with 14 bases in between. Here the CDR3 reads CASSMDSEFNQPQHF. Here the CDR3 DNA reads TGTGCCAGCAGTATGGACAGTGAATTCAATCAGCCCCAGCATTTT.

This clonotype was recorded a few times. The chain recombines TRBV10-2 with TRBJ2-3; D may be TRBD1 or TRBD2 (5 bases each). V gave up 1 base and J gave up 0 bases, with 11 bases separating them. The CDR3 runs to 16 residues. CDR1 is WSHSY and CDR2 is SAAADI in the germline V gene. As DNA, the CDR3 is TGCGCCAGCAGTGAGTGGGACGGCCCTAGCACAGATACGCAGTATTTT. The encoded protein is CASSEWDGPSTDTQYF.

The chain joins TRBV28 to TRBJ2-1; 14 bases fit TRBD2. CDR3 size: 17 residues. Per germline, CDR1 MDHEN and CDR2 SYDVKM. V lost 4 bases to trimming and J lost 5 bases; unmatched junction nucleotides: 7. The CDR3 here is CASSSGTSGSTNNEQFF. CDR3 nucleotide sequence: TGTGCCAGCAGTTCCGGGACTAGCGGGAGTACCAACAATGAGCAGTTCTTC.

This clonotype was detected only a few times. The chain carries TRBV20-1 and TRBJ2-7, with D maybe TRBD1 (5 bases). The CDR3 contains 17 residues. CDR1 and CDR2 (germline): DFQATT, SNEGSKA (reference sequence). V lost 1 base, J lost 4 bases, and 23 bases lay in between. The CDR3 here is CSARALGTGPRGYEQYF. Written as DNA, the CDR3 is TGCAGTGCTAGAGCCTTGGGTACGGGCCCAAGGGGATACGAGCAGTACTTC.

This clonotype was seen at least ten times. The V gene is TRBV12-3 or TRBV12-4, the J gene TRBJ1-6; weak D call: TRBD1 (6 bases). The CDR3 has 12 residues. V shed 5 bases and J shed 14 bases, with 13 bases lying between them. CDR3 sequence: CASSADRFSLHF. The CDR3 nucleotides read TGTGCCAGCAGTGCTGACAGGTTTTCCCTCCACTTT.